A single sample is the source of the 11 T cell receptor beta chains below, sequenced in a study of CD8+CD57+ T cells in acquired aplastic anemia. TCR beta VDJ and CDR3 profiles were obtained from a genomic DNA template. Each CDR3 protein gets one entry after TCRdb re-called the reads with MiXCR. The data hold more than 250,000 distinct CDR3 sequences, with approximately 57% observed a single time. Sequencing input: sorted CD4+, CD8+, or CD8+CD57+ T cells (not recorded which) from PBMCs. The source of these receptors is a human donor with severe aplastic anemia or a healthy control (not recorded which).

The sample holds a few counts of this clonotype. The chain has TRBV25-1 and TRBJ1-2; D is undetermined. Germline V gene sequence: CDR1 MGHDK, CDR2 SYGVNS. V gave up 4 bases and J gave up 1 base, with 7 bases separating them. The CDR3 contains 13 residues. The CDR3 region has the DNA TGTGCCAGCAGTGCGGGAAGTAACTATGGCTACACCTTC. Its translation: CASSAGSNYGYTF.

The sample holds many counts of this clonotype. This chain links TRBV7-3 with TRBJ2-3; unclear D gene. V dropped 4 bases and J dropped 1 base, with 9 bases sitting between them. This CDR3 spans 14 amino acids. Germline loops: CDR1 SGHTA, CDR2 FQGTGA. CDR3 DNA sequence: TGTGCCAGCAGCTCCGACGGACGCACAGATACGCAGTATTTT. This sequence encodes CASSSDGRTDTQYF.

This clonotype has a count of ten or more. The rearrangement uses TRBV12-3 or TRBV12-4 and TRBJ2-7, with 9 positions matching TRBD1. Unmatched junction bases numbered 1, after V lost 6 bases and J lost 4 bases. The CDR3 spans 12 residues. Here the CDR3 reads CASRTGGYEQYF. DNA of the CDR3: TGTGCCAGCAGGACAGGGGGATACGAGCAGTACTTC.

The chain uses TRBV12-3 or TRBV12-4 and TRBJ2-7; no firm D call. The DNA end is more similar to TRBJ2-5, so the J call may be wrong. The length of the CDR3 is 12 residues. CDR3 sequence (DNA): TGTGCCAGTACCGGTTTGGGCAAGACCCAGTACTTC. It encodes CASTGLGKTQYF.

This clonotype was seen ten or more times. The chain has TRBV7-9 and TRBJ2-3; the D gene is possibly TRBD1 (6 bases). The CDR3 is made up of 16 amino acids. From germline, CDR1 is SEHNR and CDR2 FQNEAQ (reference sequence). Trimming shortened V by 7 bases and J by 3 bases, and 20 bases separated the two germline ends. CDR3 sequence (DNA): TGTGCCAGCACCCTAGGGCCAGGGGAAGGGACAGATACGCAGTATTTT. This gives the protein CASTLGPGEGTDTQYF.

The chain employs TRBV10-3 and TRBJ1-1; a possible D gene is TRBD1 (6 bases). V was pared by 3 bases and J by 0 bases, with 8 bases between. This CDR3 spans 14 amino acids. Germline CDR1 ENHRY, CDR2 SYGVKD. The CDR3 region is CAISETGMNTEAFF. The CDR3 nucleotides are TGTGCCATCAGTGAAACAGGGATGAACACTGAAGCTTTCTTT.

Comments on this clonotype: The CDR3 carries no conserved terminal phenylalanine or tryptophan, so it likely arises from a read error. This chain uses TRBV9 with TRBJ2-2, with D maybe TRBD2 (6 bases). The CDR3 is made up of 12 amino acids. Trimming took off 3 bases at V and 14 bases at J, with 14 bases between the two ends. CDR1 SGDLS and CDR2 YYNGEE come from the germline V gene. The CDR3 spells CASSGPGGKLFS. As DNA, the CDR3 is TGTGCCAGCAGCGGACCCGGAGGGAAACTGTTTTCT.

V and J are TRBV2 and TRBJ2-3, with 8 bases aligning to TRBD1. Trimming took 4 bases from V and 4 from J; bases not matched to a gene: 1. Germline V gene sequence: CDR1 SNHLY, CDR2 FYNNEI. The CDR3 has 13 amino acids. DNA of the CDR3: TGTGCCAGCAGTGGGACAGGGCCAGATACGCAGTATTTT. Translating it yields CASSGTGPDTQYF.

The gene calls are TRBV11-2 and TRBJ2-7, with 7 bases identical to TRBD2. Trimming took 1 base from V and 8 from J; bases not matched to a gene: 5. Germline lookup yields CDR1 SGHAT and CDR2 FQNNGV. The CDR3 totals 13 residues. DNA for the CDR3: TGTGCCAGCAGCTTAGGGGGGGGAGTGAAGCAGTACTTC. This encodes CASSLGGGVKQYF.

This clonotype was seen at least ten times. The chain uses TRBV7-2 and TRBJ1-1; D not certain. V was clipped by 3 bases and J by 1 base, with 6 bases between them. Germline V CDR1 and CDR2: SGHTA, FQGNSA. This CDR3 spans 13 amino acids. For the CDR3, the DNA is TGTGCCAGCAGCTTCGGGAAGAACACTGAAGCTTTCTTT. Its translation is CASSFGKNTEAFF.

This CDR3 reads CSVVRLAGGKDTQYF. The DNA of the CDR3 is TGCAGTGTTGTCAGACTAGCGGGGGGAAAGGATACGCAGTATTTT. The V and J genes are TRBV20-1 and TRBJ2-3; 13 nucleotides line up with TRBD2. In germline, CDR1 is DFQATT, CDR2 SNEGSKA (reference sequence). The junction had 10 bases not matched to a gene; V was cut back by 7 bases and J by 6 bases. The CDR3 has 15 amino acids.